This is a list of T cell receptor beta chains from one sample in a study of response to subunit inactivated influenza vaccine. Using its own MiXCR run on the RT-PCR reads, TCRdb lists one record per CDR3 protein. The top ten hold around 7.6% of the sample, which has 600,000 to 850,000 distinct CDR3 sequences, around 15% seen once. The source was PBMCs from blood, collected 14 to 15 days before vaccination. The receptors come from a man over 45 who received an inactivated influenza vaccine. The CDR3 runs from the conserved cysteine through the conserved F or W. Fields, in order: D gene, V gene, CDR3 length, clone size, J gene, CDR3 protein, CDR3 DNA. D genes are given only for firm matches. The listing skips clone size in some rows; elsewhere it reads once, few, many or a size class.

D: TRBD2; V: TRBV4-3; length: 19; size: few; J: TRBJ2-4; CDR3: CASSQVRFTGGGGKNIQYF; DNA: TGCGCCAGCAGCCAAGTCAGATTTACGGGAGGAGGTGGCAAAAACATTCAGTACTTC
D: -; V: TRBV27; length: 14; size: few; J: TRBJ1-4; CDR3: CASSFSRRAEKLFF; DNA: TGTGCCAGCAGTTTCTCGCGGCGGGCTGAAAAACTGTTTTTT
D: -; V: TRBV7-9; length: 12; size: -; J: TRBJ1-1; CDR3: CASSPRDTEAFF; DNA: TGTGCCAGCAGCCCCAGGGATACTGAAGCTTTCTTT
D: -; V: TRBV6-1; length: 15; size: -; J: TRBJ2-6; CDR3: CASRLGNSGANVLTF; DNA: TGTGCCAGCAGACTGGGGAACTCTGGGGCCAACGTCCTGACTTTC
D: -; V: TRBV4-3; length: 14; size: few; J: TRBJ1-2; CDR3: CASSQVTSNYGYTF; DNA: TGCGCCAGCAGCCAAGTTACTTCTAACTATGGCTACACCTTC
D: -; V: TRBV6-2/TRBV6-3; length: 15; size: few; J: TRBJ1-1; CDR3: CASSALWPLNTEAFF; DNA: TGTGCCAGCAGTGCCCTGTGGCCCTTGAACACTGAAGCTTTCTTT
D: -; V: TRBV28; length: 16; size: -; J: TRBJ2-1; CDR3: CAIRINGDTTYNEQFF; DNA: TGTGCCATCCGTATAAATGGGGACACTACGTACAATGAGCAGTTCTTC
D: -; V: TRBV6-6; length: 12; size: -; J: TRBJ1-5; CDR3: CATQGGNQPQHF; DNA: TGTGCCACCCAGGGTGGGAATCAGCCCCAGCATTTT
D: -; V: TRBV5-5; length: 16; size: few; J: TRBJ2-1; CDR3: CASSPGRGASRNEQFF; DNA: TGTGCCAGCAGCCCCGGCCGGGGGGCGAGCCGCAATGAGCAGTTCTTC
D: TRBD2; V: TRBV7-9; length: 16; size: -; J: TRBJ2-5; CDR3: CASSWGLAGAKETQYF; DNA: TGTGCCAGCAGCTGGGGACTAGCGGGGGCCAAAGAGACCCAGTACTTC
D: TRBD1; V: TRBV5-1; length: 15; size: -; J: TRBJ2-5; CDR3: CASSLGTGHQETQYF; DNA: TGCGCCAGCAGCTTGGGGACAGGGCACCAAGAGACCCAGTACTTC
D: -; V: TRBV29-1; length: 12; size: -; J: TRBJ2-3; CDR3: CSAGAGVNTQYF; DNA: TGCAGCGCGGGGGCAGGGGTGAATACGCAGTATTTT
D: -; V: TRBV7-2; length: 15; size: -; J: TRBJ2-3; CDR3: CASSLSSGYTDTQYF; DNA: TGTGCCAGCAGCTTATCGTCAGGGTACACAGATACGCAGTATTTT
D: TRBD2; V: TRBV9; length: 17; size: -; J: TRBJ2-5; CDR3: CASSTPTSGSPQETQYF; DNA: TGTGCCAGCAGCACCCCTACTAGCGGATCCCCACAAGAGACCCAGTACTTC
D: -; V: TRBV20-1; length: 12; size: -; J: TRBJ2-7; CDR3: CSAQFKNYEQYF; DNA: TGCAGTGCCCAATTCAAGAACTACGAGCAGTACTTC
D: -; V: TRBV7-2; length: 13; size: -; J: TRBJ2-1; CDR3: CASSLGISNEQFF; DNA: TGTGCCAGCAGCTTAGGGATCTCCAATGAGCAGTTCTTC
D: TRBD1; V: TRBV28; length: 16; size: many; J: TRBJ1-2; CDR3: CASSSIPGQRNYGYTF; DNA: TGTGCCAGCAGTTCTATTCCGGGACAGCGCAACTATGGCTACACCTTC
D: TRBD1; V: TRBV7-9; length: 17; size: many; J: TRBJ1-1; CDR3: CASSRDRNYAVNTEAFF; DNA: TGTGCCAGCAGCCGGGACAGGAATTACGCCGTTAACACTGAAGCTTTCTTT
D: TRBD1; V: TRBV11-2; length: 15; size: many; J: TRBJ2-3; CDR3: CASSLGQGRTDTQYF; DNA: TGTGCCAGCAGCCTCGGACAGGGACGGACAGATACGCAGTATTTT
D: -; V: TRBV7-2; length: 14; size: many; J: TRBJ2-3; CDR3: CASSSLMSADTQYF; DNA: TGTGCCAGCAGCTCACTTATGTCAGCAGATACGCAGTATTTT
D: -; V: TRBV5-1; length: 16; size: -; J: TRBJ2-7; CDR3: CASSLETIRSGGQQYF; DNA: TGCGCCAGCAGCTTGGAAACCATACGCTCCGGTGGACAGCAGTACTTC
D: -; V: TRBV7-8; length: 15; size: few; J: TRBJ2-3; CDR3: CASSFSDWILDTQYF; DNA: TGTGCCAGCAGCTTTTCCGACTGGATCTTGGATACGCAGTATTTT
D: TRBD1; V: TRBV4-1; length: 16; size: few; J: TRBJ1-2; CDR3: CASSQDVGGPSYGYTF; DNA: TGCGCCAGCAGCCAAGATGTAGGGGGCCCATCCTATGGCTACACCTTC
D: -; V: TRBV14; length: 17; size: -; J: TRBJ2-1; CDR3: CASSSPRNRDQDNEQFF; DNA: TGTGCCAGCAGCTCCCCGAGAAATAGGGACCAAGACAATGAGCAGTTCTTC
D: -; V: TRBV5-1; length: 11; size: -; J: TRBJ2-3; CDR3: CASSLGRAYYF; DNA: TGCGCCAGCAGCTTGGGGAGGGCCTATTATTTT
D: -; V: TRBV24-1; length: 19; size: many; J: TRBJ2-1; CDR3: CATSDLQGTGTGSYNEQFF; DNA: TGTGCCACCAGTGATTTGCAGGGCACCGGGACCGGCTCCTACAATGAGCAGTTCTTC
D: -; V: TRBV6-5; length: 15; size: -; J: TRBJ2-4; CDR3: CASSSEGIAKNIQYF; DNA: TGTGCCAGCAGTTCGGAGGGGATAGCCAAAAACATTCAGTACTTC
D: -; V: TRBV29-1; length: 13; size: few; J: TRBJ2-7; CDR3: CSAGGRESYEQYF; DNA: TGCAGCGCGGGGGGCAGGGAGTCCTACGAGCAGTACTTC
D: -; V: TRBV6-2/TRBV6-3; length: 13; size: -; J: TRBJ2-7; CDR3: CASSYHRDHEQYF; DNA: TGTGCCAGCAGTTACCACAGGGACCACGAGCAGTACTTC
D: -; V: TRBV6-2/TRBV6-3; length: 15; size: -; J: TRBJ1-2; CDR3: CASSYEQGTNYGYTF; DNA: TGTGCCAGCAGTTACGAGCAGGGAACTAACTATGGCTACACCTTC
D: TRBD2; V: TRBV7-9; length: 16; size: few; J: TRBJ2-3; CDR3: CASSFTSGPRTDTQYF; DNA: TGTGCCAGCAGCTTTACTAGCGGGCCTCGCACAGATACGCAGTATTTT
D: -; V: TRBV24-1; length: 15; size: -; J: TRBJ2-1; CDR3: CATSDSRGSGNEQFF; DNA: TGTGCCACCAGTGATTCCAGGGGTTCGGGCAATGAGCAGTTCTTC
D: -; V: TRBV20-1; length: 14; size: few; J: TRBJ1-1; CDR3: CSAPQVGENTEAFF; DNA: TGCAGTGCTCCCCAGGTGGGGGAGAACACTGAAGCTTTCTTT
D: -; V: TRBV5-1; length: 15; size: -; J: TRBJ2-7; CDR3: CASSQTGTKNYEQYF; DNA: TGCGCCAGCAGTCAAACCGGGACCAAAAACTACGAGCAGTACTTC
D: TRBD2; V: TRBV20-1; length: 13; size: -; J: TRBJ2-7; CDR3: CSAGTSGANEQYF; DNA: TGCAGTGCCGGGACTAGCGGGGCTAACGAGCAGTACTTC
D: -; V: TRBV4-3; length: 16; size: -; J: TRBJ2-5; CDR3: CASSQPRGREEETQYF; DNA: TGCGCCAGCAGCCAGCCCCGGGGGCGAGAGGAAGAGACCCAGTACTTC
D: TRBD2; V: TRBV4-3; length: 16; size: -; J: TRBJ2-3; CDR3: CASSQIAGGAPDTQYF; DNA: TGCGCCAGCAGCCAAATAGCGGGGGGGGCACCAGATACGCAGTATTTT
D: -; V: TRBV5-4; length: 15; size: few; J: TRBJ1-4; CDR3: CASRSMGLSNEKLFF; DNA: TGTGCCAGCAGATCTATGGGGCTATCAAATGAAAAACTGTTTTTT
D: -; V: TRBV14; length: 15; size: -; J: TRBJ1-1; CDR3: CASSLAGSIRGEAFF; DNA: TGTGCCAGCAGCCTTGCGGGGTCTATCCGAGGTGAAGCTTTCTTT
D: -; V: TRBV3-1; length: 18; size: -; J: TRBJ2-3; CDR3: CASSQEPSWVLGTDTQYF; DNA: TGTGCCAGCAGCCAAGAACCGAGTTGGGTACTTGGCACAGATACGCAGTATTTT
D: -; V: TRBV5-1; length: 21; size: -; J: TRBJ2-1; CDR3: CASSLVELNAGPGRDYNEQFF; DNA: TGCGCCAGCAGCTTGGTCGAATTGAATGCGGGACCCGGGCGGGACTACAATGAGCAGTTCTTC
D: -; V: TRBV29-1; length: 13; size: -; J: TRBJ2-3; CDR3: CSVGVRLTDTQYF; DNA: TGCAGCGTTGGGGTTAGGTTAACAGATACGCAGTATTTT
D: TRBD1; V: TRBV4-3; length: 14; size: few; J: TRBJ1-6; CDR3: CASSPRDRGSPLHF; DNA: TGCGCCAGCAGCCCACGGGACAGGGGATCACCCCTCCACTTT
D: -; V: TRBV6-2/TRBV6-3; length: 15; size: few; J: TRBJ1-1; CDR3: CASTPRGLRNTEAFF; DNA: TGTGCCAGCACCCCCCGGGGGCTCAGAAACACTGAAGCTTTCTTT
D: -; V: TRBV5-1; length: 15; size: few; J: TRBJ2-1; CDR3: CASRFYPEGGNEQFF; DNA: TGCGCCAGCAGATTCTACCCCGAAGGGGGCAATGAGCAGTTCTTC
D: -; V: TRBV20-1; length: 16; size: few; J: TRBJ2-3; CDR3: CSAASPTGPSTDTQYF; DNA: TGCAGTGCTGCGTCGCCGACAGGTCCTAGCACAGATACGCAGTATTTT
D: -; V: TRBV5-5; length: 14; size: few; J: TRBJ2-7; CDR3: CASSYRVGIGEQYF; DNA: TGTGCCAGCAGTTACAGGGTCGGGATTGGCGAGCAGTACTTC
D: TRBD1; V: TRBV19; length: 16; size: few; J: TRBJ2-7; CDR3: CASSSTGTGRTYEQYF; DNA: TGTGCCAGTAGTTCTACCGGGACAGGCCGTACCTACGAGCAGTACTTC
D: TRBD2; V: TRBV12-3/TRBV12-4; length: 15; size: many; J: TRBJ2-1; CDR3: CASRTSGIPYNEQFF; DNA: TGTGCCAGCAGAACGAGCGGGATACCCTACAATGAGCAGTTCTTC
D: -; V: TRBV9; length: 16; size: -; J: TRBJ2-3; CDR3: CASSVGSHSNTDTQYF; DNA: TGTGCCAGCAGCGTAGGCAGCCATAGTAACACAGATACGCAGTATTTT
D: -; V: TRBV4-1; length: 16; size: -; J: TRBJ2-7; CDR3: CASSQERTHRSYEQYF; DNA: TGCGCCAGCAGCCAAGAACGGACTCATCGATCCTACGAGCAGTACTTC
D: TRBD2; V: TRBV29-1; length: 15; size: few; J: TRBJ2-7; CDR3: CSVLPGLAGGDEQYF; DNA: TGCAGCGTGTTGCCCGGGCTAGCGGGAGGGGACGAGCAGTACTTC